This T cell receptor (beta chain) originates from a study of T cell changes during pregnancy in multiple sclerosis. Profiled with immunoSEQ multiplex PCR; TCRdb holds only in-frame clones, not every one. The sample includes fewer than 25,000 clones, roughly nine tenths seen only once; the top ten take 0.67%. The clonotype was recovered from a female donor in good health, enrolled as a control in a pregnancy study. The input for sequencing was CD4+ T cells from peripheral blood mononuclear cells, taken in the third trimester of pregnancy.

The CDR3 nucleotides are TGTGCCAGCACCCGGACAGGGGGGACTGAAGCTTTCTTT. It translates to CASTRTGGTEAFF. This rearrangement joins TRBV7-2 to TRBJ1-1, with 10 bases aligning to TRBD1. V lost 7 bases to trimming and J lost 5 bases; unmatched junction nucleotides: 4. The CDR3 totals 13 residues. Germline V gives CDR1 SGHTA, CDR2 FQGNSA.